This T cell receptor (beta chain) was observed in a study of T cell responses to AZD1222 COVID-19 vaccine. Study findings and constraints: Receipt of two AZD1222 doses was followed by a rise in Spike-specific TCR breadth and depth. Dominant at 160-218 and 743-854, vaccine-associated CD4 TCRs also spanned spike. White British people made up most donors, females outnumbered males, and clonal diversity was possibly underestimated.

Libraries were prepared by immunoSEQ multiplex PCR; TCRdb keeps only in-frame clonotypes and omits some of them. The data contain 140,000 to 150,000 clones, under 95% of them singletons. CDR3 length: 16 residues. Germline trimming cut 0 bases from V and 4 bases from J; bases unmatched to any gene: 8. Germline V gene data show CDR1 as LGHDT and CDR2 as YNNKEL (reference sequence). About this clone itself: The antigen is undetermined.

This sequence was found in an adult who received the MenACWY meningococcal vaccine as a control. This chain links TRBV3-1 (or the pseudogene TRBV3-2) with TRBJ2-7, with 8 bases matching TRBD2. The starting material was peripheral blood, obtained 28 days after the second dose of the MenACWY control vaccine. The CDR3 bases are TGTGCCAGCAGCCAAGATATAACTAGCGGACCGTACGAGCAGTACTTC. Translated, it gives CASSQDITSGPYEQYF.